This T cell receptor (beta chain) was sequenced in a study of identical twins. MiXCR, run by TCRdb on the 5' RACE reads, gives a single entry per CDR3 protein. The sample carries roughly 750,000 distinct CDR3 sequences, 21% recorded once. V lost 8 bases and J lost 3; bases outside the gene matches: 7. Germline V gene sequence: CDR1 SEHNR, CDR2 FQNEAQ (reference sequence). The CDR3 has 14 residues. These same data were also listed under a study on T cells expressing NK-cell markers.

The source of this sequence is a young woman in good health. Sample: PBMCs. V is TRBV7-9 and J is TRBJ2-5, with 9 nucleotides matching TRBD2. CDR3 in DNA: TGTGCCAGCCTACGTAGCGGGGGCGAAGAGACCCAGTACTTC. Protein sequence: CASLRSGGEETQYF.